This TCR beta chain originates from a study of blood T cells in healthy people across ages. Germline-derived CDR1 and CDR2 are DFQATT and SNEGSKA (reference sequence). The CDR3 has 14 amino acids. The ends were cut back, 4 bases at V and 6 bases at J, with 19 bases in the middle. A second PCR of roughly 7 to 11 cycles used a sample-barcoded 5' primer and a J-beta primer mix. Each CDR3 protein is one row after TCRdb ran MiXCR on the 5' RACE reads. The table records about 970,000 distinct CDR3 sequences, 51% of them present only once. The chain is built from TRBV20-1 and TRBJ2-7, with D hard to call. The specimen was blood. This sequence was found in a woman between 55 and 75 years old in good health. CDR3 coding DNA: TGCAGTGCTATCTCTGCTAGTGGGTCACCCGAGCAGTACTTC. As protein: CSAISASGSPEQYF.